Listed here are 32 T cell receptor beta chains from one sample, sequenced in a study of CD8+CD57+ T cells in acquired aplastic anemia (dated by TCRdb to about 2018). Patients chosen for sequencing had shown expansion of CD8+CD57+ cells by flow cytometry. TCRdb lists the instrument as Illumina HiSeq 2000. Profiling of TCR beta VDJ combinations and CDR3 sequences used genomic DNA as the template. TCRdb itself trimmed the public reads at Q25 with fastp, ran MiXCR and retained productive beta chains. Each entry merges the rows of one CDR3 protein and shows their most common DNA and genes. The sample table holds roughly 200,000 distinct CDR3 sequences, of which less than 75% were seen once. Around 50% of the sample lies in the top ten. The sample consisted of sorted CD4+, CD8+, or CD8+CD57+ T cells (not recorded which) from PBMCs. The source of these receptors is a human donor with aplastic anemia.

This clonotype was counted between two and nine times. The chain combines TRBV9 with TRBJ1-2, with no clear D. The CDR3 length is 13 residues. V dropped 0 bases and J dropped 8 bases, with 11 bases sitting between them. CDR1 SGDLS and CDR2 YYNGEE come from the germline V gene. CDR3 coding DNA: TGTGCCAGCAGCGTAGCAAGCCAAGCGGGCTACACCTTC. Translated: CASSVASQAGYTF.

This sequence joins TRBV7-2 and TRBJ2-3; 8 bases fit TRBD2. CDR3 length: 13 amino acids. CDR1 is SGHTA and CDR2 is FQGNSA in the germline V gene. Trimming took 4 bases from V and 7 from J; bases not matched to a gene: 4. CDR3 DNA sequence: TGTGCCAGCAGCTACGGGGGGGCACATACGCAGTATTTT. Protein: CASSYGGAHTQYF.

The rearrangement uses TRBV15 and TRBJ1-1; 10 nucleotides match TRBD1. Germline values: CDR1 LNHNV, CDR2 YYDKDF (reference sequence). The length of the CDR3 is 18 residues. After removal of 3 bases from V and 3 bases from J, the junction contained 13 bases not matched to a gene. As DNA, the CDR3 is TGTGCCACCAGCAGCTCCAGGTCGGGACAGGGGTTGTACACTGAAGCTTTCTTT. It encodes CATSSSRSGQGLYTEAFF.

This clonotype has a single count. This rearrangement joins TRBV6-5 to TRBJ2-7; TRBD1 agrees at 7 bases. This CDR3 is 12 amino acids long. In germline, CDR1 is MNHEY, CDR2 SVGAGI. Trimming cost V 11 bases and J 2 bases; bases outside gene matches: 6. This chain's CDR3 is CAHDRVAYEQYF. The CDR3 DNA follows: TGTGCCCACGACAGGGTAGCCTACGAGCAGTACTTC.

The chain links TRBV4-3 to TRBJ2-3; TRBD2 matches 7 bases. The CDR3 runs 17 residues. Germline trimming cut 0 bases from V and 1 base from J; bases unmatched to any gene: 7. Germline CDR1 and CDR2: LGHNA and YSLEER. The DNA of the CDR3 is TGCGCCAGCAGCCAAGATCTGACTAGCCCAGGCACAGATACGCAGTATTTT. Translated: CASSQDLTSPGTDTQYF.

The chain has TRBV2 and TRBJ2-1; TRBD2 is a possible D gene (7 bases). This CDR3 comprises 16 residues. Per the germline V gene, CDR1 is SNHLY and CDR2 is FYNNEI. The CDR3 coding sequence is TGTGCAAGAAGGTGGGGGGGGGCCAGCTCCTACAATGAGCAGTTCTTC. It specifies CARRWGGASSYNEQFF.

V usage is TRBV20-1 and J usage is TRBJ2-1; 8 bases are shared with TRBD1. This CDR3 has 12 residues. V gave up 6 bases and J gave up 9 bases; unmatched junction bases: 7. The germline CDR1 and CDR2 sequences are DFQATT and SNEGSKA (reference sequence). CDR3 loop: CSAVDRVSEQFF. Here the CDR3 DNA reads TGCAGTGCAGTGGACAGGGTGAGTGAGCAGTTCTTC.

V gene TRBV20-1 combines with J gene TRBJ1-5; 9 bases agree with TRBD1. The trim removed 3 bases at V and 0 bases at J, leaving 6 bases unmatched. The germline V gene encodes CDR1 DFQATT and CDR2 SNEGSKA (reference sequence). The CDR3 consists of 16 residues. The CDR3 DNA reads TGCAGTGCTAGGGACAGGGGCGAGGCTAGCAATCAGCCCCAGCATTTT. Protein: CSARDRGEASNQPQHF.

CDR3 residues: CASQGGDAGELFF. The CDR3 region has the DNA TGTGCCAGCCAGGGAGGCGACGCCGGGGAGCTGTTTTTT. V is TRBV6-4 and J is TRBJ2-2; maybe TRBD2 (6 bases). Germline V lookup: CDR1 MRHNA, CDR2 SNTAGT. The CDR3 totals 13 residues. V shed 8 bases and J shed 6 bases, with 13 bases lying between them.

J is TRBJ1-3 and V is TRBV20-1, with a weak D call TRBD1 (5 bases). Germline V gene lookup returns CDR1 DFQATT and CDR2 SNEGSKA (reference sequence). This CDR3 region has 15 residues. Trimming took off 0 bases at V and 3 bases at J, with 12 bases between the two ends. In DNA, the CDR3 is TGCAGTGCTAGAGATCGGACGGGGCTTGGAAACACCATATATTTT. Translated, it gives CSARDRTGLGNTIYF.

The chain joins TRBV10-1 to TRBJ1-2; 11 bases align to TRBD1. V shed 8 bases and J 6 bases; nucleotides not matched to a gene: 8. The germline V gene encodes CDR1 WNHNN and CDR2 SYGVQD (reference sequence). The CDR3 runs 14 residues. The CDR3 DNA reads TGCGCCAGCTCCCAGGGGGGACAGGGGGATGGCTACACCTTC. It is translated as CASSQGGQGDGYTF.

This clonotype was counted at least ten times. This chain joins TRBV6-5 and TRBJ1-4; 8 bases align to TRBD1. Looked up from germline, CDR1 is MNHEY and CDR2 is SVGAGI. The CDR3 extends over 15 amino acids. J gave up 5 bases and V 0 bases, and 2 bases lay outside the gene matches. The CDR3 nucleotides read TGTGCCAGCAGTTACTCCGCAGGGGGCAATGAAAAACTGTTTTTT. This gives the protein CASSYSAGGNEKLFF.

This clonotype occurred many times. The chain employs TRBV7-3 and TRBJ2-2, with 12 positions matching TRBD2. Germline V gene sequence: CDR1 SGHTA, CDR2 FQGTGA. The CDR3 loop spans 18 amino acids. V dropped 1 base and J dropped 3; count of bases not matched to a gene: 6. The CDR3 DNA sequence: TGTGCCAGCAGCTTAATGCTAGCGGGGGGGCCGTACACCGGGGAGCTGTTTTTT. This sequence encodes CASSLMLAGGPYTGELFF. Complete variable domain (other parts from reference TRBV7-3 and TRBJ2-2): GAGVSQTPSNKVTEKGKYVELRCDPISGHTALYWYRQSLGQGPEFLIYFQGTGAADDSGLPNDRFFAVRPEGSVSTLKIQRTERGDSAVYLCASSLMLAGGPYTGELFFGEGSRLTVL.

CDR3 amino acids: CASSDGSLYGYTF. In nucleotides, the CDR3 is TGTGCCAGCAGTGACGGCAGTCTATATGGCTACACCTTC. V gene TRBV2 combines with J gene TRBJ1-2; D gene uncertain. The CDR3 is made up of 13 amino acids. Germline V gives CDR1 SNHLY, CDR2 FYNNEI. Trimming took 3 bases from V and 5 from J, leaving 10 bases between them.

This clonotype has at least ten counts. The gene calls are TRBV12-3 or TRBV12-4 and TRBJ2-1, with TRBD2 identical over 13 bases. The CDR3 length is 14 residues. With 11 bases clipped from V and 2 bases from J, the junction kept 3 bases outside the gene matches. In DNA, the CDR3 is TGTGCCGGGACTAGCGGGGCGACCTACAATGAGCAGTTCTTC. Translation gives CAGTSGATYNEQFF.

J is TRBJ2-1 and V is TRBV19; D is perhaps TRBD1 (6 bases). CDR1 LNHDA and CDR2 SQIVND come from the germline V gene (reference sequence). Trimming removed 1 base at V and 0 bases at J, with 7 bases between. The CDR3 consists of 15 residues. The CDR3 reads CASSIGTASYNEQFF. DNA of the CDR3: TGTGCCAGTAGTATAGGGACAGCCTCCTACAATGAGCAGTTCTTC.

This chain connects TRBV19 to TRBJ2-7, with TRBD1 matching 8 bases. The CDR3 is 14 amino acids. V lost 4 bases to trimming and J lost 3 bases; unmatched junction nucleotides: 5. The germline V gene encodes CDR1 LNHDA and CDR2 SQIVND (reference sequence). DNA of the CDR3: TGTGCCAGTAGTACCCCGGGACAGGTCTACGAGCAGTACTTC. Encoded protein: CASSTPGQVYEQYF. Using reference TRBV19 and TRBJ2-7 for the parts outside the CDR3, the full variable domain is DGGITQSPKYLFRKEGQNVTLSCEQNLNHDAMYWYRQDPGQGLRLIYYSQIVNDFQKGDIAEGYSVSREKKESFPLTVTSAQKNPTAFYLCASSTPGQVYEQYFGPGTRLTVT.

The chain carries TRBV5-6 and TRBJ2-7; 8 nucleotides line up with TRBD2. Trimming cost V 5 bases and J 3 bases; bases outside gene matches: 4. The V gene's germline CDR1 is SGHDT and CDR2 YYEEEE. This CDR3 region has 13 residues. The CDR3 bases are TGTGCCAGCAGGCGGGGGGCCCTCTACGAGCAGTACTTC. Translation gives CASRRGALYEQYF.

Ten or more counts support this clonotype. This chain connects TRBV2 to TRBJ1-2, with D maybe TRBD1 (5 bases). The CDR3 is made up of 15 amino acids. Trimming left V 2 bases short and J 5 bases short, with 15 bases between. Germline V gives CDR1 SNHLY, CDR2 FYNNEI. For the CDR3, the DNA is TGTGCCAGCAGTGAAAGTGTAGGGGAGTGGTATGGCTACACCTTC. Translating gives CASSESVGEWYGYTF.

The V gene is TRBV7-3, the J gene TRBJ1-5; tentative D call: TRBD1 (5 bases). Germline V CDR1 and CDR2: SGHTA, FQGTGA. The length of the CDR3 is 13 residues. V lost 8 bases, J lost 6 bases, and 14 bases lay in between. CDR3 in amino acids: CASGHGGGQPQHF. The CDR3 DNA reads as TGTGCCAGCGGCCACGGGGGAGGTCAGCCCCAGCATTTT. The complete variable domain, with remaining parts taken from reference TRBV7-3 and TRBJ1-5, reads GAGVSQTPSNKVTEKGKYVELRCDPISGHTALYWYRQSLGQGPEFLIYFQGTGAADDSGLPNDRFFAVRPEGSVSTLKIQRTERGDSAVYLCASGHGGGQPQHFGDGTRLSIL.

J is TRBJ2-1 and V is TRBV29-1, with D possibly being TRBD1 or TRBD2 (5 bases each). V was pared by 4 bases and J by 3 bases, with 10 bases between. Germline V gene sequence: CDR1 SQVTM, CDR2 ANQGSEA. This CDR3 spans 13 amino acids. CDR3 amino acids: CSVGGTHYNEQFF. CDR3 nucleotides: TGCAGCGTTGGAGGGACCCACTACAATGAGCAGTTCTTC.

CDR3 nucleotides: TGTGCCAGCAGAGACGAGCAGTACTTC. This codes for CASRDEQYF. The chain links TRBV10-3 to TRBJ2-7, with D hard to call. This CDR3 has 9 residues. V dropped 10 bases and J dropped 5 bases, with 6 bases sitting between them. The germline V gene encodes CDR1 ENHRY and CDR2 SYGVKD.

The chain employs TRBV7-8 and TRBJ1-6; D not certain. CDR1 is SGHVS, CDR2 FQNEAQ, per germline. Trimming left V 1 base short and J 0 bases short, with 4 bases between. This CDR3 region has 15 residues. The CDR3 DNA reads TGTGCCAGCAGCTTAGTTAACTCCTATAATTCACCCCTCCACTTT. It encodes CASSLVNSYNSPLHF.

This clonotype was recorded at least ten times. The chain combines TRBV7-9 with TRBJ2-5, with D perhaps matching TRBD1 (6 bases). The CDR3 is 14 residues long. Germline V gene lookup returns CDR1 SEHNR and CDR2 FQNEAQ (reference sequence). V gave up 1 base and J gave up 3 bases, with 9 bases separating them. The CDR3 sequence: CASSLGGPEETQYF. Here the CDR3 DNA reads TGTGCCAGCAGCTTAGGGGGGCCTGAAGAGACCCAGTACTTC.

The DNA for the CDR3 is TGTGCCAGCAGAGAGGGCTATTCCCTTTCGGGGATATATGGCTACACCTTC. Its translation: CASREGYSLSGIYGYTF. The chain combines TRBV6-2 or TRBV6-3 with TRBJ1-2; D is undetermined. V dropped 6 bases and J dropped 5 bases, with 25 bases sitting between them. Looked up from germline, CDR1 is MNHEY and CDR2 is SVGEGT. This CDR3 has 17 amino acids.

Concerning this clonotype itself: At one end, the junction sequence differs from germline, possibly due to a read error. The chain has TRBV10-3 and TRBJ2-1; 8 nucleotides line up with TRBD2. Germline-derived CDR1 and CDR2 are ENHRY and SYGVKD. The CDR3 is 14 amino acids. The CDR3 DNA follows: TGTGCCAGCAGTCGAGCGGGAGATGAGAATGAGCAGTTCTTC. This codes for CASSRAGDENEQFF.

V usage is TRBV7-2 and J usage is TRBJ1-6; D unclear. Trimming shortened V by 1 base and J by 10 bases, and 23 bases separated the two germline ends. CDR1 and CDR2 from the germline V gene are SGHTA and FQGNSA. This CDR3 is 18 amino acids long. The CDR3 DNA is TGTGCCAGCAGCTTAGATTGGACCGGCAGCACGTTGGGGTCACCCCTCCACTTT. It specifies CASSLDWTGSTLGSPLHF. The whole variable domain, filled in from reference TRBV7-2 and TRBJ1-6, reads GAGVSQSPSNKVTEKGKDVELRCDPISGHTALYWYRQSLGQGLEFLIYFQGNSAPDKSGLPSDRFSAERTGGSVSTLTIQRTQQEDSAVYLCASSLDWTGSTLGSPLHFGNGTRLTVT.

The chain employs TRBV7-3 and TRBJ1-1; 7 nucleotides agree with TRBD1. Germline assignment: CDR1 SGHTA and CDR2 FQGTGA. Unmatched junction bases numbered 11, after V lost 5 bases and J lost 2 bases. The CDR3 has 16 amino acids. DNA of the CDR3: TGTGCCAGCAGCCGGGGCCGGACAGGTATTAACACTGAAGCTTTCTTT. It codes for CASSRGRTGINTEAFF.

The DNA of the CDR3 is TGCAGCGCCCGGGACTACCTCTCGGCTTACAATGAGCAGTTCTTC. Translating it yields CSARDYLSAYNEQFF. The rearrangement uses TRBV29-1 and TRBJ2-1, with TRBD2 identical over 7 bases. The CDR3 is made up of 15 amino acids. Germline V gene sequence: CDR1 SQVTM, CDR2 ANQGSEA. Trimming at V came to 7 bases and at J to 4 bases, leaving 13 bases not matched to a gene.

In its sample, this clonotype was seen many times. This chain joins TRBV11-3 and TRBJ2-2; D is possibly TRBD1 (6 bases). Trimming took 6 bases from V and 0 from J, leaving 8 bases between them. CDR3 size: 14 residues. Germline-derived CDR1 and CDR2 are SGHNT and YENEEA. The CDR3 sequence is CASRGTTNTGELFF. DNA of the CDR3: TGTGCCAGCAGGGGGACAACGAACACCGGGGAGCTGTTTTTT.

The chain is built from TRBV7-2 and TRBJ2-4; tentative D call: TRBD2 (6 bases). Germline CDR1 is SGHTA and CDR2 is FQGNSA. The CDR3 is made up of 16 amino acids. Deletions cut 3 bases from V and 3 bases from J, with 15 bases between. The CDR3, as DNA: TGTGCCAGCAGCTTGTCCCGGGGGATGGGCAAAAACATTCAGTACTTC. Translating it yields CASSLSRGMGKNIQYF.

This sequence joins TRBV15 and TRBJ1-2; D is unclear. Germline CDR1 is LNHNV and CDR2 is YYDKDF (reference sequence). V shed 1 base and J shed 4 bases, with 4 bases lying between them. This CDR3 spans 12 amino acids. The CDR3: CATSRAPYGYTF. In nucleotides, the CDR3 is TGTGCCACCAGCAGAGCCCCCTATGGCTACACCTTC.